These 9 T cell receptor beta chains were all obtained from the same sample, sequenced in a study of cytomegalovirus exposure and HLA in healthy donors. The PCR had 60 Vbeta and 13 Jbeta primers. Repertoires were generated with immunoSEQ multiplex PCR, while TCRdb's copy carries only in-frame clones and drops some. The sample lists under 200,000 clones, 68% seen once, with 4% to 5.5% in the top ten. The material sequenced was PBMCs. Receptors originate from a woman aged 18-29 years in good health and CMV-seropositive.

The chain recombines TRBV27 with TRBJ2-5; 10 nucleotides line up with TRBD2. Germline trimming cut 5 bases from V and 2 bases from J; bases unmatched to any gene: 5. Germline CDR1 is MNHEY and CDR2 is SMNVEV (reference sequence). The CDR3 is 15 residues long. The CDR3 sequence is CASSPRLAGQETQYF. The CDR3 DNA reads as TGTGCCAGCAGTCCAAGACTAGCGGGTCAAGAGACCCAGTACTTC.

The chain couples TRBV2 to TRBJ1-4, with TRBD1 as a possible D gene (6 bases). CDR1 and CDR2 (germline): SNHLY, FYNNEI. V dropped 7 bases and J dropped 3 bases, with 15 bases sitting between them. The CDR3 sequence is 15 residues long. CDR3 nucleotide sequence: TGTGCCAGCACCAAATGGGACAATTCTAATGAAAAACTGTTTTTT. It translates to CASTKWDNSNEKLFF.

Only a few counts were recorded for this clone. The gene calls are TRBV10-2 and TRBJ2-5, with 9 bases identical to TRBD2. From germline, CDR1 is WSHSY and CDR2 SAAADI. This CDR3 spans 14 amino acids. Trimming removed 2 bases from V and 5 bases from J; junction bases left unmatched: 3. CDR3 DNA sequence: TGCGCCAGCAGTGAGGCGGGGGGGAGGGAGACCCAGTACTTC. Its translation: CASSEAGGRETQYF.

CDR3 amino acids: CASSQGSGQETQYF. As DNA, the CDR3 is TGCGCCAGCAGCCAAGGTAGCGGCCAAGAGACCCAGTACTTC. The V and J genes are TRBV4-3 and TRBJ2-5, with D perhaps TRBD2 (6 bases). The V and J ends lost 1 base and 1 base respectively, with 7 bases between them. The length of the CDR3 is 14 residues. Germline V gene lookup returns CDR1 LGHNA and CDR2 YSLEER.

The rearrangement uses TRBV27 and TRBJ1-2; 12 nucleotides align to TRBD1. This CDR3 comprises 15 residues. V was clipped by 8 bases and J by 6 bases; unmatched bases: 10. Germline CDR1 and CDR2: MNHEY and SMNVEV (reference sequence). In DNA, the CDR3 is TGTGCCAGCGGACTCGGGACAGGGGGCGTTAATGGCTACACCTTC. Encoded protein: CASGLGTGGVNGYTF.

The chain couples TRBV29-1 to TRBJ2-1; 8 bases fit TRBD1. This CDR3 region has 14 residues. Germline V CDR1 and CDR2: SQVTM, ANQGSEA. The V gene end was trimmed by 6 bases and the J gene end by 7 bases; junction bases not matched to a gene: 11. Here the CDR3 DNA reads TGCAGCGTCCCCAGGGGGCGGGATTCAAATGAGCAGTTCTTC. Translation gives CSVPRGRDSNEQFF.

This chain connects TRBV6-5 to TRBJ1-3; D is perhaps TRBD1 (6 bases). Per germline, CDR1 MNHEY and CDR2 SVGAGI. The CDR3 has 15 amino acids. V was shortened by 7 bases and J by 0 bases, with 13 bases between the two germline ends. The DNA of the CDR3 is TGTGCCAGCACCGACGACAGGTACTCTGGAAACACCATATATTTT. Its translation is CASTDDRYSGNTIYF.

The chain links TRBV5-1 to TRBJ2-5; D possibly corresponds to TRBD1 (6 bases). The end of the DNA fits TRBJ2-7 better, so the J call may be wrong. CDR3 size: 13 residues. From germline, CDR1 is SGHRS and CDR2 YFSETQ. CDR3 DNA sequence: TGCGCCAGCAGCTCCGGGACAACCTACGAGCAGTACTTC. Residues: CASSSGTTYEQYF.

Here the CDR3 DNA reads TGTGCCAGCAGTTTGGCAGGCACAGATACGCAGTATTTT. This codes for CASSLAGTDTQYF. This chain uses TRBV13 with TRBJ2-3, with D unclear. The germline V and J ends were trimmed by 6 bases and 1 base, with 8 bases remaining between them. Germline CDR1 reads PRHDT; CDR2 reads FYEKMQ (reference sequence). The CDR3 contains 13 residues.